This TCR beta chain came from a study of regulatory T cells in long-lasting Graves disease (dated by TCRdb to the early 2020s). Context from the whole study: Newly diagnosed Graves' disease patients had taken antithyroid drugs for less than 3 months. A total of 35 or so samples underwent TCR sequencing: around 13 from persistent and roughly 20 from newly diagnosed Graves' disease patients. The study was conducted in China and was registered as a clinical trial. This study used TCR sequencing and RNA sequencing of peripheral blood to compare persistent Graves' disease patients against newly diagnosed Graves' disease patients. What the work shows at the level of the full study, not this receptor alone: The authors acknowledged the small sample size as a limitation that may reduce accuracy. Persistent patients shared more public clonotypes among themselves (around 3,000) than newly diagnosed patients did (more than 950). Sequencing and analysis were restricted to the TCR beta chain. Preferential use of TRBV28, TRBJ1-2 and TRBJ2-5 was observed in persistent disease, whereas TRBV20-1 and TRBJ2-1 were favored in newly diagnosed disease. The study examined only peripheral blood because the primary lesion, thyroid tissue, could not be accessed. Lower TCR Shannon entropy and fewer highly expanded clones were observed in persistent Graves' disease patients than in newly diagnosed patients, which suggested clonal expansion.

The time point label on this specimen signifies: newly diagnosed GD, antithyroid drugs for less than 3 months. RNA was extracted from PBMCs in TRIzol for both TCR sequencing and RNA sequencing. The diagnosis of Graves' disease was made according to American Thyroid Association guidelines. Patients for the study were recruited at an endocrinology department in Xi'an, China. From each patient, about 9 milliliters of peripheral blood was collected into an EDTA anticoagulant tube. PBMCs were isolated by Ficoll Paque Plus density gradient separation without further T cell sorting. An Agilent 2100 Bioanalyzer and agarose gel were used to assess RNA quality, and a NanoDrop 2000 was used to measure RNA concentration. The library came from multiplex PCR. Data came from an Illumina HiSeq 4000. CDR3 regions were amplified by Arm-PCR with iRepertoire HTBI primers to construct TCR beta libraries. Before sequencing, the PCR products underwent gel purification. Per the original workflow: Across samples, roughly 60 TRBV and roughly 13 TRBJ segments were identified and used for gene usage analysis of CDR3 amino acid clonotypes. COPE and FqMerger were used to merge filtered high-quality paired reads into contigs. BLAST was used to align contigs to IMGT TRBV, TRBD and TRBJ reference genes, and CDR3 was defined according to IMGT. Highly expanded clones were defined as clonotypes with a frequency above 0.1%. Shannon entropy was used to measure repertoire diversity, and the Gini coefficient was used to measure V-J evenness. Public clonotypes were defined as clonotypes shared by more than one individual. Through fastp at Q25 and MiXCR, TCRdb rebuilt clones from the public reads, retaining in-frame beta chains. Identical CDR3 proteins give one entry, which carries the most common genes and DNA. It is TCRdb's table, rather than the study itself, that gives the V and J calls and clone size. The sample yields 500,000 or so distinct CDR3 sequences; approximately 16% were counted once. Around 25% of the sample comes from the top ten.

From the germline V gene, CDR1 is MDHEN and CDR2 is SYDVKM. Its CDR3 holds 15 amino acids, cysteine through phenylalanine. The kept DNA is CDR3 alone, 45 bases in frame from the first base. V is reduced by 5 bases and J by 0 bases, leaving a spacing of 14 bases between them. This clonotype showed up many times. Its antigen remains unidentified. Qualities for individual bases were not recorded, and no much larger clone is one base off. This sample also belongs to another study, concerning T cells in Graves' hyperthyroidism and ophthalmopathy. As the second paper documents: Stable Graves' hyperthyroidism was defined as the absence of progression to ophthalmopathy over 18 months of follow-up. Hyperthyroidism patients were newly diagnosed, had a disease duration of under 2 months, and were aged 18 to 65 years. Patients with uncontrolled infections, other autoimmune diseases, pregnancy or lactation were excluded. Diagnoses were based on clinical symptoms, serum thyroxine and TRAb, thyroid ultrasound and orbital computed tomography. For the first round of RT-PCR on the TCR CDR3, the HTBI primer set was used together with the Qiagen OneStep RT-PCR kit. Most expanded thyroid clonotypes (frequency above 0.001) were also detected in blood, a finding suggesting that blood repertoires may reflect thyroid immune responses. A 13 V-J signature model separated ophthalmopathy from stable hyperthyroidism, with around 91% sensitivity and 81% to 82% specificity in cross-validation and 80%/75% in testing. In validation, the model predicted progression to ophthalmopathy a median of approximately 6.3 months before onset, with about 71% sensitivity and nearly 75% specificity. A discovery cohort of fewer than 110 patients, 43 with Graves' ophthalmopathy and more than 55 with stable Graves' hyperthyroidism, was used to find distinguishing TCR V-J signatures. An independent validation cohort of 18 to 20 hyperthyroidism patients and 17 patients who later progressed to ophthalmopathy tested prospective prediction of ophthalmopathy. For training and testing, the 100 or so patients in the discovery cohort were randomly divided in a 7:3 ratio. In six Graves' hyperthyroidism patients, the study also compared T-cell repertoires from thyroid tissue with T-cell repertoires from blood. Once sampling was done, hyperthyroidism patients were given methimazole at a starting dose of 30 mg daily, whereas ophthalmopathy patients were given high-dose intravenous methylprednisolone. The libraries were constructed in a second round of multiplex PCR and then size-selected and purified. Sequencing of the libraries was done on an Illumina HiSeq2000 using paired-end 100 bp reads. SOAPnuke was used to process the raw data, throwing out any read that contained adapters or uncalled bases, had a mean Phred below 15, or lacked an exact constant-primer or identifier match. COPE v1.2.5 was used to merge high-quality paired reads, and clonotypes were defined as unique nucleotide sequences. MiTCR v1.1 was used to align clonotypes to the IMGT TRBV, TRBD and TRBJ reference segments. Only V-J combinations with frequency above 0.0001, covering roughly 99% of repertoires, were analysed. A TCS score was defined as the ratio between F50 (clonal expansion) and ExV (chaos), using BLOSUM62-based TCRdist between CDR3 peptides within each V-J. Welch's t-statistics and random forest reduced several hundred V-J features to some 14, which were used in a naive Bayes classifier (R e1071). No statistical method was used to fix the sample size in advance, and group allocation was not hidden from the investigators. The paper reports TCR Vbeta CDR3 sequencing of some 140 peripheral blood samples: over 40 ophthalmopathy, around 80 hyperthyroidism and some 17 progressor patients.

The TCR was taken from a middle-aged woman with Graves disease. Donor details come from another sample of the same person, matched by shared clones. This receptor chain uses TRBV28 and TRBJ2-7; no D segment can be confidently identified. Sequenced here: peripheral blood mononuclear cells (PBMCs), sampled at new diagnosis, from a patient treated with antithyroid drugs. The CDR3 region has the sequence CASSQTLPASYEQYF. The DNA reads TGTGCCAGCAGTCAAACCCTCCCGGCCTCCTACGAGCAGTACTTC.